These T cell receptor beta chains were read from a single sample in a study of cytomegalovirus exposure and HLA in healthy donors. Data came from immunoSEQ multiplex PCR; TCRdb stores just in-frame clones and leaves some out. The table includes approximately 200,000 clones, approximately 75% detected once. The sequenced sample consisted of PBMCs. These receptors were taken from a man aged 25-45 years in good health and CMV-seropositive. Each CDR3 is given with its conserved first and last residue. A D gene is named only where the DNA matches it firmly. A row's size may be missing; if present it is once, few, many or a size class.

size: NA; D: TRBD2; J: TRBJ2-1; V: TRBV6-1; CDR3: CASSHSGRAGVEQFF; DNA: TGTGCCAGCAGTCATAGCGGGAGGGCCGGGGTTGAGCAGTTCTTC
size: NA; D: NA; J: TRBJ2-1; V: TRBV7-9; CDR3: CASSLAATSDEQFF; DNA: TGTGCCAGCAGCTTAGCGGCAACCTCCGATGAGCAGTTCTTC
size: NA; D: TRBD2; J: TRBJ2-2; V: TRBV29-1; CDR3: CSVVRRMGLAGGGTGELFF; DNA: TGCAGCGTTGTCCGAAGGATGGGGCTAGCGGGAGGGGGAACCGGGGAGCTGTTTTTT
size: NA; D: TRBD1; J: TRBJ2-7; V: TRBV28; CDR3: CASSSPGQGARQYF; DNA: TGTGCCAGCAGTTCTCCGGGACAGGGGGCGAGGCAGTACTTC
size: NA; D: NA; J: TRBJ1-1; V: TRBV6-6; CDR3: CTSSKQGGITEAFF; DNA: TGTACCAGCAGTAAGCAAGGGGGTATCACTGAAGCTTTCTTT
size: NA; D: TRBD1; J: TRBJ1-1; V: TRBV11-2; CDR3: CASSAGTGAFF; DNA: TGTGCCAGCAGCGCAGGGACAGGGGCTTTCTTT
size: NA; D: NA; J: TRBJ2-5; V: TRBV19; CDR3: CATFGGAGETQYF; DNA: TGTGCCACCTTTGGCGGGGCGGGGGAGACCCAGTACTTC
size: NA; D: NA; J: TRBJ1-2; V: TRBV11-2; CDR3: CASSLDGGEGYGYTF; DNA: TGTGCCAGCAGCTTAGATGGAGGTGAGGGCTATGGCTACACCTTC
size: few; D: NA; J: TRBJ2-7; V: TRBV7-2; CDR3: CASSSTSGYEQYF; DNA: TGTGCCAGCAGCTCGACTTCGGGTTACGAGCAGTACTTC
size: once; D: TRBD2; J: TRBJ2-3; V: TRBV5-6; CDR3: CASSLAGLEDATQYF; DNA: TGTGCCAGCAGCTTGGCGGGACTAGAGGACGCTACGCAGTATTTT
size: NA; D: TRBD2; J: TRBJ2-3; V: TRBV7-9; CDR3: CASSSGTSGRADTQYF; DNA: TGTGCCAGCAGTTCCGGGACTAGCGGGAGGGCAGATACGCAGTATTTT
size: NA; D: NA; J: TRBJ2-7; V: TRBV28; CDR3: CASNPPRGTYEQYF; DNA: TGTGCCAGCAATCCCCCCAGGGGAACCTACGAGCAGTACTTC
size: NA; D: TRBD1; J: TRBJ1-2; V: TRBV5-6; CDR3: CASSQTGAGYTF; DNA: TGTGCCAGCAGCCAGACAGGGGCTGGCTACACCTTC
size: few; D: TRBD1; J: TRBJ1-5; V: TRBV7-8; CDR3: CASSKDRSAIKPQHF; DNA: TGTGCCAGCAGTAAGGACAGGTCTGCAATCAAGCCCCAGCATTTT
size: NA; D: NA; J: TRBJ1-5; V: TRBV12-5; CDR3: CASAAPNRNNQPQHF; DNA: TGTGCTAGTGCCGCTCCGAACAGGAACAATCAGCCCCAGCATTTT
size: NA; D: NA; J: TRBJ2-1; V: TRBV7-9; CDR3: CASSRPQRDEQFF; DNA: TGTGCCAGCAGCAGACCCCAACGGGATGAGCAGTTCTTC
size: NA; D: TRBD1; J: TRBJ2-2; V: TRBV7-2; CDR3: CASSSQGGTGELFF; DNA: TGTGCCAGCAGCTCACAGGGGGGAACCGGGGAGCTGTTTTTT
size: NA; D: NA; J: TRBJ1-3; V: TRBV5-1; CDR3: CASSLGVDTSGNTIYF; DNA: TGCGCCAGCAGCTTGGGGGTAGACACCTCTGGAAACACCATATATTTT
size: NA; D: NA; J: TRBJ2-5; V: TRBV11-1; CDR3: CASSSRQAQETQYF; DNA: TGTGCCAGCAGCTCGCGCCAGGCACAAGAGACCCAGTACTTC
size: NA; D: TRBD2; J: TRBJ2-1; V: TRBV7-2; CDR3: CASSSSGGAGNEQFF; DNA: TGTGCCAGCAGCTCTAGCGGGGGGGCGGGGAATGAGCAGTTCTTC
size: few; D: NA; J: TRBJ2-3; V: TRBV18; CDR3: CASSPVPGRGDTDTQYF; DNA: TGTGCCAGCTCACCAGTTCCGGGTAGGGGTGACACAGATACGCAGTATTTT
size: NA; D: NA; J: TRBJ2-1; V: TRBV29-1; CDR3: CSVEGGDRIYNEQFF; DNA: TGCAGCGTTGAAGGGGGGGATAGGATTTACAATGAGCAGTTCTTC
size: NA; D: NA; J: TRBJ2-5; V: TRBV11-3; CDR3: CASSSSGLPAETQYF; DNA: TGTGCCAGCAGCTCCTCGGGTCTCCCAGCGGAGACCCAGTACTTC
size: few; D: NA; J: TRBJ1-6; V: TRBV9; CDR3: CASSVDSNSYNSPLHF; DNA: TGTGCCAGCAGCGTTGACAGTAACTCCTATAATTCACCCCTCCACTTT
size: NA; D: TRBD2; J: TRBJ2-7; V: TRBV6-5; CDR3: CASSYSSRGGEQYF; DNA: TGTGCCAGCAGTTACAGTTCCCGGGGGGGGGAGCAGTACTTC
size: NA; D: TRBD2; J: TRBJ2-3; V: TRBV6-1; CDR3: CASELAGSTDTQYF; DNA: TGTGCCAGCGAGCTAGCGGGTAGCACAGATACGCAGTATTTT
size: NA; D: TRBD1; J: TRBJ1-4; V: TRBV2; CDR3: CASRPTGATNEKLFF; DNA: TGTGCCAGCAGACCCACAGGGGCGACTAATGAAAAACTGTTTTTT
size: NA; D: NA; J: TRBJ2-3; V: TRBV5-1; CDR3: CASSLKATGSTDTQYF; DNA: TGCGCCAGCAGCTTGAAGGCCACAGGGAGTACAGATACGCAGTATTTT
size: NA; D: NA; J: TRBJ1-5; V: TRBV6-6; CDR3: CASSYSLGAQPQHF; DNA: TGTGCCAGCAGTTACTCGTTGGGAGCTCAGCCCCAGCATTTT
size: NA; D: NA; J: TRBJ1-1; V: TRBV5-1; CDR3: CASSPQIDMNTEAFF; DNA: TGCGCCAGCAGCCCCCAGATAGACATGAACACTGAAGCTTTCTTT
size: NA; D: NA; J: TRBJ2-7; V: TRBV5-4; CDR3: CASSLDRVGEQYF; DNA: TGTGCCAGCAGCTTGGACAGGGTGGGGGAGCAGTACTTC
size: few; D: NA; J: TRBJ1-5; V: TRBV12-5; CDR3: CASGLAATGLGNQPQHF; DNA: TGTGCTAGTGGTTTGGCAGCAACAGGGCTGGGCAATCAGCCCCAGCATTTT
size: NA; D: TRBD2; J: TRBJ2-2; V: TRBV19; CDR3: CASTKVGGTNTGELFF; DNA: TGTGCCAGTACCAAAGTGGGGGGGACGAACACCGGGGAGCTGTTTTTT
size: NA; D: TRBD2; J: TRBJ2-1; V: TRBV28; CDR3: CASSFYGTSGRNEQFF; DNA: TGTGCCAGCAGTTTTTACGGGACTAGCGGGCGCAATGAGCAGTTCTTC
size: once; D: NA; J: TRBJ1-3; V: TRBV28; CDR3: CASSLRGGNTIYF; DNA: TGTGCCAGCAGTCTGAGAGGTGGAAACACCATATATTTT
size: NA; D: NA; J: TRBJ1-1; V: TRBV6-5; CDR3: CASGNRDGNTEAFF; DNA: TGTGCCAGCGGGAACAGGGACGGGAACACTGAAGCTTTCTTT
size: NA; D: TRBD2; J: TRBJ2-1; V: TRBV7-6; CDR3: CASSSGTSGGAHNEQFF; DNA: TGTGCCAGCAGCTCCGGGACTAGCGGGGGGGCTCACAATGAGCAGTTCTTC
size: few; D: NA; J: TRBJ2-1; V: TRBV29-1; CDR3: CSAPLRSPSSYNEQFF; DNA: TGCAGCGCCCCCTTGCGGTCTCCCAGCTCCTACAATGAGCAGTTCTTC
size: NA; D: NA; J: TRBJ1-4; V: TRBV9; CDR3: CASSPSTHPQEKLFF; DNA: TGTGCCAGCAGCCCATCGACCCATCCACAGGAAAAACTGTTTTTT
size: NA; D: TRBD1; J: TRBJ1-3; V: TRBV5-4; CDR3: CASSKRGTGQNTIYF; DNA: TGTGCCAGCAGTAAAAGGGGGACAGGCCAAAACACCATATATTTT